Below are 2 T cell receptor beta chains sequenced from a single sample in a study of OX40 agonist ivuxolimab in advanced cancers. Generated by immunoSEQ multiplex PCR, the TCRdb table keeps only in-frame clones and is missing some. The sample lists fewer than 95,000 clones, around nine tenths occurring once. The sample here was CD4+ or CD8+ T cells sorted from blood, taken in a trial of the OX40 agonist ivuxolimab. These receptors were collected from an adult with an advanced solid tumor such as melanoma, head and neck, liver or kidney cancer.

The chain couples TRBV30 to TRBJ2-5; TRBD1 might be the D (5 bases). The CDR3 contains 14 residues. CDR1 GTSNPN and CDR2 SVGIG come from the germline V gene (reference sequence). V lost 0 bases, J lost 2 bases, and 10 bases lay in between. DNA of the CDR3: TGTGCCTGGAGTGTAAATGCAGGGCAAGAGACCCAGTACTTC. This codes for CAWSVNAGQETQYF.

The rearrangement uses TRBV28 and TRBJ2-3; TRBD2 is a possible D gene (6 bases). Trimming removed 9 bases from V and 7 bases from J, with 20 bases in between. The CDR3 has 14 amino acids. Germline values: CDR1 MDHEN, CDR2 SYDVKM. The CDR3 sequence is CASRVREDRNTQYF. The CDR3 bases are TGTGCCAGTCGGGTCAGGGAGGACCGAAATACGCAGTATTTT.